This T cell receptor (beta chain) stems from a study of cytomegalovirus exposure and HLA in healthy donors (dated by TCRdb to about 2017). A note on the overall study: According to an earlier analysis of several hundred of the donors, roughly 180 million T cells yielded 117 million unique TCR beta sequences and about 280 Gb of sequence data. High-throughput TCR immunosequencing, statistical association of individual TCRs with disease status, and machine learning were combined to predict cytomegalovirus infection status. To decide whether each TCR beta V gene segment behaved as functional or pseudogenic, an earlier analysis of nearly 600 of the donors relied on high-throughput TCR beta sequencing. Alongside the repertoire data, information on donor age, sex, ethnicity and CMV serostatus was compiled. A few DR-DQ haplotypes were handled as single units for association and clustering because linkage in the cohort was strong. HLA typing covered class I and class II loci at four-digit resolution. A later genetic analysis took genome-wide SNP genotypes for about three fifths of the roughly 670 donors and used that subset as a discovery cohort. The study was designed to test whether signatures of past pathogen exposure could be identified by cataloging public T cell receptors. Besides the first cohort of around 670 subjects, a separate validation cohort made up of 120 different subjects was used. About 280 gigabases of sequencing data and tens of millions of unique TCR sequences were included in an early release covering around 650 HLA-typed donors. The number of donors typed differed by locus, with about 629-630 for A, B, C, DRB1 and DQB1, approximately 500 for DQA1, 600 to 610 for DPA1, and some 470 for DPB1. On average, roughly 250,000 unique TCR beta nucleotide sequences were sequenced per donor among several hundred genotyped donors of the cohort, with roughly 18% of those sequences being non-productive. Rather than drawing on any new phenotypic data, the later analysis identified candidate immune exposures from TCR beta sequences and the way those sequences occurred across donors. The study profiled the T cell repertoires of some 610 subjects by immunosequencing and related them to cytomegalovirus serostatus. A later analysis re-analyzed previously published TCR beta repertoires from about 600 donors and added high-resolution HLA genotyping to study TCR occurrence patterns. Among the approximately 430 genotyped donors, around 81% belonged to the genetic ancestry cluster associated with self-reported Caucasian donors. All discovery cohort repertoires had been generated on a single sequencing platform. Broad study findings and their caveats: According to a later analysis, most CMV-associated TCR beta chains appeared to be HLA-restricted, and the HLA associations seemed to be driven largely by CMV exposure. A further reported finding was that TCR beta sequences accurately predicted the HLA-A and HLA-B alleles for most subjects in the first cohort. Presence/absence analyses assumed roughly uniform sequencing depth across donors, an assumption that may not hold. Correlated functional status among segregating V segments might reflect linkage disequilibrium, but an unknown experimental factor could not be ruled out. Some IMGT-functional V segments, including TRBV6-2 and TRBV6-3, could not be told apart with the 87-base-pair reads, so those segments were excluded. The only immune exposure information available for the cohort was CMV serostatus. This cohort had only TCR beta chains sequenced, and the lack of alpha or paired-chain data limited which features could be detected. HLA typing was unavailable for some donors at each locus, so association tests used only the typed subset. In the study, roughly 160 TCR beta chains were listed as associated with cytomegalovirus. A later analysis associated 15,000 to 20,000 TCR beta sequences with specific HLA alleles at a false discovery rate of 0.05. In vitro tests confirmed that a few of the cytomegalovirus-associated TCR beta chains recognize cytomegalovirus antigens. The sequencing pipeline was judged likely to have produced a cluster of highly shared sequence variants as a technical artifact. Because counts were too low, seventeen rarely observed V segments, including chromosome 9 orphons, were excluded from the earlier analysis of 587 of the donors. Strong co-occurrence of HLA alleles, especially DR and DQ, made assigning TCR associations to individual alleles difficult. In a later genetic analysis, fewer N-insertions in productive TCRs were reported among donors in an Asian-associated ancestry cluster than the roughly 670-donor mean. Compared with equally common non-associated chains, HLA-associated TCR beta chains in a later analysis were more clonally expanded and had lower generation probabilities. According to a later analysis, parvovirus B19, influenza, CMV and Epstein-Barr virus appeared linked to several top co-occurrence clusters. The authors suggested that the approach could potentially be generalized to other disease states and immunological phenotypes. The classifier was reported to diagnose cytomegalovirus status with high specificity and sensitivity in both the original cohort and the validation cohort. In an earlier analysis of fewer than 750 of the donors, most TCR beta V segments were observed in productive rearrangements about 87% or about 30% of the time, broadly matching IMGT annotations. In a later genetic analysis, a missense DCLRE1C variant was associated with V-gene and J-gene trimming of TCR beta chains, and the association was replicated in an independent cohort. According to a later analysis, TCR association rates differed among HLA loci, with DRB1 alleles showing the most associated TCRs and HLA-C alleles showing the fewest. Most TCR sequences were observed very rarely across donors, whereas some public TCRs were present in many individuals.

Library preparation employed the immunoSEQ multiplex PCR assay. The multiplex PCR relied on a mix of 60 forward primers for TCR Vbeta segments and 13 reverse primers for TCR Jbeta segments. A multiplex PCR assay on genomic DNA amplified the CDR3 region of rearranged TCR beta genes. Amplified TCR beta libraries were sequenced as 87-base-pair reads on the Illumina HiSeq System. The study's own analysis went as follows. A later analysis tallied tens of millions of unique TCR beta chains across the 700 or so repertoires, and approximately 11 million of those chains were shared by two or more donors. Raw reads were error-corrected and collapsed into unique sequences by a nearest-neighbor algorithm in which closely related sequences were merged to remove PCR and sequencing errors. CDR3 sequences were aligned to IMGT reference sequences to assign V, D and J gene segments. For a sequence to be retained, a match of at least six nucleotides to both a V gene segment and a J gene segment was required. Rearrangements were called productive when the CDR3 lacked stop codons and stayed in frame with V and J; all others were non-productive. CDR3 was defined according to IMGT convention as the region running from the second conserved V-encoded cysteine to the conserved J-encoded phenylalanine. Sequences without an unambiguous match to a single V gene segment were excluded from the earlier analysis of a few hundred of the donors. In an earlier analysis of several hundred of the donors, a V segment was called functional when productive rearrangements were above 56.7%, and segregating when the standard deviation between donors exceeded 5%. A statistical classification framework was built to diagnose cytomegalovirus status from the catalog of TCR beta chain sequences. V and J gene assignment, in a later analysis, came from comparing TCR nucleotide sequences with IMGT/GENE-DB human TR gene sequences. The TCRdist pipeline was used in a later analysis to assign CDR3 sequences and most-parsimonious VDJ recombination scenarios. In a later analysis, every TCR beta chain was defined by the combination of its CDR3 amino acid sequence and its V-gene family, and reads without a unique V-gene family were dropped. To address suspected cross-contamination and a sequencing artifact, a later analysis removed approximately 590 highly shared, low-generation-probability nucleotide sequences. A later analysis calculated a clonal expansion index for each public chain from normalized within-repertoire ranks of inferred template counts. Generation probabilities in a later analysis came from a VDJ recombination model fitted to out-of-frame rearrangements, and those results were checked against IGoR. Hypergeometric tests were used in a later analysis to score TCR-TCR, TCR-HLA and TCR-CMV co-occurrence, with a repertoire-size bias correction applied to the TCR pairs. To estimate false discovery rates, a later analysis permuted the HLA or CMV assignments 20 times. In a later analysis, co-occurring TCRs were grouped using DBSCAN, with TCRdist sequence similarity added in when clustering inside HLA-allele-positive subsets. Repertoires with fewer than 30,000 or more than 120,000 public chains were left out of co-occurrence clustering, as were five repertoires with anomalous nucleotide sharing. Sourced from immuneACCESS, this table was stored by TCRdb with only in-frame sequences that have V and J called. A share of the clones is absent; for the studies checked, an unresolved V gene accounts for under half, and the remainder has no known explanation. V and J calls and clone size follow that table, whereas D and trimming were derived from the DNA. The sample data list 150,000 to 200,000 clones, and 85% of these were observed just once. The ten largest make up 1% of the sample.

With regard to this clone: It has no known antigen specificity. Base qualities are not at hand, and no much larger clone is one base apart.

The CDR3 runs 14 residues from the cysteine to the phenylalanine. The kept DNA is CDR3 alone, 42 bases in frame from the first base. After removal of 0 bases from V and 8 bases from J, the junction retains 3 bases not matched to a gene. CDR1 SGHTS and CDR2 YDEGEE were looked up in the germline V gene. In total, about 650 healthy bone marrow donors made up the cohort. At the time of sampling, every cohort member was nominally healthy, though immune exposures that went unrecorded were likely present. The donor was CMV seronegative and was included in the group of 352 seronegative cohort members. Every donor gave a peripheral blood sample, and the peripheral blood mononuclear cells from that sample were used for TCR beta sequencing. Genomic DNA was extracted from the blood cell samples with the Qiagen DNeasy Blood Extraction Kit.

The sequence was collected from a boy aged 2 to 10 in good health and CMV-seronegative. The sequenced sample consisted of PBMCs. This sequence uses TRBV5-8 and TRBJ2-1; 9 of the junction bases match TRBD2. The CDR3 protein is CASSLGLAGYEQFF. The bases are TGTGCCAGCAGCTTGGGGCTAGCGGGATATGAGCAGTTCTTC.